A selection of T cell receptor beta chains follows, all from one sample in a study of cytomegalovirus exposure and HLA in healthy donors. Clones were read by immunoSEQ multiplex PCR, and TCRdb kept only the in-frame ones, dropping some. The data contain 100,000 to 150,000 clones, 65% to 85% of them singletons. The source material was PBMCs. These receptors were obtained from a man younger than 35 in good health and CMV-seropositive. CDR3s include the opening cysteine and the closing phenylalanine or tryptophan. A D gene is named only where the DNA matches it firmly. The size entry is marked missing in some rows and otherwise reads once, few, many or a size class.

CDR3 protein: CASSLDSSNQPQHF
CDR3 DNA: TGTGCCAGCAGCTTAGACAGTAGCAATCAGCCCCAGCATTTT
V gene: TRBV11-2
clone size: -
J gene: TRBJ1-5
D gene: -

CDR3 protein: CASSVDRGPTEAFF
CDR3 DNA: TGTGCCAGTAGTGTGGACAGGGGGCCGACTGAAGCTTTCTTT
V gene: TRBV19
clone size: -
J gene: TRBJ1-1
D gene: TRBD1

CDR3 protein: CASSVVPLRMNTEAFF
CDR3 DNA: TGTGCCAGCAGTGTAGTCCCTTTGAGGATGAACACTGAAGCTTTCTTT
V gene: TRBV27
clone size: -
J gene: TRBJ1-1
D gene: -

CDR3 protein: CASSQVFEFSGNTIYF
CDR3 DNA: TGCGCCAGCAGCCAAGTGTTTGAGTTCTCTGGAAACACCATATATTTT
V gene: TRBV4-1
clone size: -
J gene: TRBJ1-3
D gene: -

CDR3 protein: CASSQLPGAETQYF
CDR3 DNA: TGCGCCAGCAGCCAACTCCCAGGGGCAGAGACCCAGTACTTC
V gene: TRBV4-3
clone size: -
J gene: TRBJ2-5
D gene: -

CDR3 protein: CAISEPEREVEQYF
CDR3 DNA: TGTGCCATCAGTGAGCCGGAGCGGGAGGTCGAGCAGTACTTC
V gene: TRBV10-3
clone size: -
J gene: TRBJ2-7
D gene: TRBD2

CDR3 protein: CASRTGDGYTF
CDR3 DNA: TGTGCCAGCAGGACAGGGGATGGCTACACCTTC
V gene: TRBV6-6
clone size: -
J gene: TRBJ1-2
D gene: TRBD1

CDR3 protein: CASSISGAGANVLTF
CDR3 DNA: TGTGCCAGTAGTATATCAGGGGCTGGGGCCAACGTCCTGACTTTC
V gene: TRBV19
clone size: -
J gene: TRBJ2-6
D gene: -

CDR3 protein: CASSAEGLYGYTF
CDR3 DNA: TGTGCCAGCAGTGCTGAGGGTCTCTATGGCTACACCTTC
V gene: TRBV6-1
clone size: -
J gene: TRBJ1-2
D gene: -

CDR3 protein: CASSIVGQQETQYF
CDR3 DNA: TGTGCCAGTAGTATAGTTGGACAGCAAGAGACCCAGTACTTC
V gene: TRBV19
clone size: -
J gene: TRBJ2-5
D gene: -

CDR3 protein: CASTRDSTRSYEQYF
CDR3 DNA: TGTGCCAGCACCAGGGACTCAACCCGCTCCTACGAGCAGTACTTC
V gene: TRBV2
clone size: -
J gene: TRBJ2-7
D gene: -

CDR3 protein: CASSVLLKQLPYGTEAFF
CDR3 DNA: TGTGCCAGCAGTGTCCTATTAAAACAGTTACCCTATGGCACTGAAGCTTTCTTT
V gene: TRBV6-4
clone size: -
J gene: TRBJ1-1
D gene: -

CDR3 protein: CASSLGQANPPYNEQFF
CDR3 DNA: TGCGCCAGCAGCTTGGGACAGGCGAATCCCCCTTACAATGAGCAGTTCTTC
V gene: TRBV5-1
clone size: -
J gene: TRBJ2-1
D gene: -

CDR3 protein: CAIKPGQGLNTEAFF
CDR3 DNA: TGTGCCATAAAACCGGGACAGGGGTTGAACACTGAAGCTTTCTTT
V gene: TRBV10-3
clone size: -
J gene: TRBJ1-1
D gene: TRBD1

CDR3 protein: CASSLTGAYEQYF
CDR3 DNA: TGTGCCAGCAGCCTAACAGGGGCCTACGAGCAGTACTTC
V gene: TRBV7-2
clone size: -
J gene: TRBJ2-7
D gene: TRBD1

CDR3 protein: CASRNQGPTGELFF
CDR3 DNA: TGTGCCAGCAGGAATCAGGGGCCCACCGGGGAGCTGTTTTTT
V gene: TRBV2
clone size: -
J gene: TRBJ2-2
D gene: -

CDR3 protein: CAWSIRQQNTEAFF
CDR3 DNA: TGTGCCTGGAGTATAAGACAGCAAAACACTGAAGCTTTCTTT
V gene: TRBV30
clone size: -
J gene: TRBJ1-1
D gene: -

CDR3 protein: CASRETTGVLSNTGELFF
CDR3 DNA: TGTGCCAGCAGGGAGACGACAGGGGTCCTATCGAACACCGGGGAGCTGTTTTTT
V gene: TRBV11-2
clone size: once
J gene: TRBJ2-2
D gene: TRBD1

CDR3 protein: CAISELQTGAYYGYTF
CDR3 DNA: TGTGCCATCAGTGAGTTGCAGACAGGGGCCTACTATGGCTACACCTTC
V gene: TRBV10-3
clone size: -
J gene: TRBJ1-2
D gene: TRBD1

CDR3 protein: CASSKRQGWIDFF
CDR3 DNA: TGTGCCAGCAGTAAGCGACAGGGTTGGATTGATTTCTTT
V gene: TRBV6-1
clone size: -
J gene: TRBJ1-1
D gene: TRBD1

CDR3 protein: CASSSTQQSGLILSSYEQYF
CDR3 DNA: TGTGCCAGCAGTTCAACTCAACAAAGCGGACTCATTCTGAGCTCCTACGAGCAGTACTTC
V gene: TRBV27
clone size: -
J gene: TRBJ2-7
D gene: -

CDR3 protein: CSVGRQGADTGELLF
CDR3 DNA: TGCAGCGTTGGAAGACAGGGGGCGGACACCGGGGAGCTGCTTTTT
V gene: TRBV29-1
clone size: -
J gene: TRBJ2-2
D gene: TRBD1

CDR3 protein: CASTPRSRGAYNEQFF
CDR3 DNA: TGTGCCAGTACCCCTCGGAGCAGGGGCGCCTACAATGAGCAGTTCTTC
V gene: TRBV19
clone size: -
J gene: TRBJ2-1
D gene: -

CDR3 protein: CAWSQLAGFNEQFF
CDR3 DNA: TGTGCCTGGAGTCAGCTAGCGGGATTCAATGAGCAGTTCTTC
V gene: TRBV30
clone size: -
J gene: TRBJ2-1
D gene: TRBD2

CDR3 protein: CASSQGTSGDLQETQYF
CDR3 DNA: TGCGCCAGCAGCCAGGGGACTAGCGGAGACCTCCAAGAGACCCAGTACTTC
V gene: TRBV4-1
clone size: once
J gene: TRBJ2-5
D gene: TRBD2